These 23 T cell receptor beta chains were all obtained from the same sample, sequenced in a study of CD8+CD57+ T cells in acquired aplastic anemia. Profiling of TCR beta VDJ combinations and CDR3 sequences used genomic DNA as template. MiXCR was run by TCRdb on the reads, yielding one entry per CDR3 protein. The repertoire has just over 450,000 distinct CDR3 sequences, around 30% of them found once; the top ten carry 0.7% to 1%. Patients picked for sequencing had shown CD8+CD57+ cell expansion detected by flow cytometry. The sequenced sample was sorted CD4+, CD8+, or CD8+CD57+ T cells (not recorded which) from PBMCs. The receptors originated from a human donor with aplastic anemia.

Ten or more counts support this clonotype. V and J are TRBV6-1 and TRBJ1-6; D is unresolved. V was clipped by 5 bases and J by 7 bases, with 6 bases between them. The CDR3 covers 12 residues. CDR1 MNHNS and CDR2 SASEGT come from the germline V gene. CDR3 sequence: CASSTQNSPLHF. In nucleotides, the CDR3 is TGTGCCAGCAGTACGCAGAATTCACCCCTCCACTTT.

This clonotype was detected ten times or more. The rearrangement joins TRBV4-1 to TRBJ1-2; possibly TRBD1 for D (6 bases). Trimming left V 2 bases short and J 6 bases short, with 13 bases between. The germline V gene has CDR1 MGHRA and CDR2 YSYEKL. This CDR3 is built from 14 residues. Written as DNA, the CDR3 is TGCGCCAGCAGCCAAAACAGGGCCCAAAATGGCTACACCTTC. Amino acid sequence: CASSQNRAQNGYTF.

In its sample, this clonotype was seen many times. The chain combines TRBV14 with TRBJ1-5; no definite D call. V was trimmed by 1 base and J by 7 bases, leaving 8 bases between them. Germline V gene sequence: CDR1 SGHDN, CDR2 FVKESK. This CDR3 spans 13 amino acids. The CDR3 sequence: CASSQVPGQPQHF. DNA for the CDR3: TGTGCCAGCAGCCAAGTTCCGGGGCAGCCCCAGCATTTT.

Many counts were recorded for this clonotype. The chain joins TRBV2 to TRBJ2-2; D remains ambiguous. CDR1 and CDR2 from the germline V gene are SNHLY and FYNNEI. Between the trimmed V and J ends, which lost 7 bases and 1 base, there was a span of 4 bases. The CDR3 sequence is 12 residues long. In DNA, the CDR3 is TGTGCCAGCAACCAGAACACCGGGGAGCTGTTTTTT. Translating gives CASNQNTGELFF.

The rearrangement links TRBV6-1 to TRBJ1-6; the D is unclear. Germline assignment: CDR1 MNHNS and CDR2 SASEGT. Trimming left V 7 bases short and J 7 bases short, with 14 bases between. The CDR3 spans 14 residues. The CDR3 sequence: CASTRGGVNSPLHF. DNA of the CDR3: TGTGCCAGCACCCGCGGCGGTGTGAATTCACCCCTCCACTTT.

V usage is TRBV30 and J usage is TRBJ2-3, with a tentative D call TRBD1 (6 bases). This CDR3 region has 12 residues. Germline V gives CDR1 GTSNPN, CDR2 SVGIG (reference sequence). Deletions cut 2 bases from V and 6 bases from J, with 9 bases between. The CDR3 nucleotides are TGTGCCTGGAGTACAGGGTCCGATACGCAGTATTTT. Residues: CAWSTGSDTQYF.

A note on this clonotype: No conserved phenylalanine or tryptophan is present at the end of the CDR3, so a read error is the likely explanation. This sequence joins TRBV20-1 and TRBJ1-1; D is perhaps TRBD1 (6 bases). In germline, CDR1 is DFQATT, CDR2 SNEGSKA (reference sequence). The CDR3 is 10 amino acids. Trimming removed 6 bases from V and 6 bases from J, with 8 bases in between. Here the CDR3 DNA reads TGCAGTGCCAGGGGCCCTGAAGCTTTCTCT. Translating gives CSARGPEAFS.

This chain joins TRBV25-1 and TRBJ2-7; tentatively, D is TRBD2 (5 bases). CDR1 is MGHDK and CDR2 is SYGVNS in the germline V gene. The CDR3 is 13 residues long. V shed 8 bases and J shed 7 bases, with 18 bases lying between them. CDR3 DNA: TGTGCCAGCTCACCATTTCCCACGGGGGAGCAGTACTTC. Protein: CASSPFPTGEQYF.

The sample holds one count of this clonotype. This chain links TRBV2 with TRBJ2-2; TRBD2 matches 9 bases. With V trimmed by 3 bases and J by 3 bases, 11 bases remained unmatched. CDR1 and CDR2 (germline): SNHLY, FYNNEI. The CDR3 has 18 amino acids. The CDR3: CASSERLAGTGYTGELFF. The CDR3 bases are TGTGCCAGCAGTGAGAGGCTAGCGGGAACAGGGTACACCGGGGAGCTGTTTTTT.

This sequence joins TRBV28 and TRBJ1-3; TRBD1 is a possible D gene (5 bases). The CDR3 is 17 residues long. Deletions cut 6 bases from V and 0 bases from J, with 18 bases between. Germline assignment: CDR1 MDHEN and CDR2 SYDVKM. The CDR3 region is CASRDGGTGSSGNTIYF. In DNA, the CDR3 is TGTGCCAGCAGAGATGGGGGGACTGGAAGCTCTGGAAACACCATATATTTT.

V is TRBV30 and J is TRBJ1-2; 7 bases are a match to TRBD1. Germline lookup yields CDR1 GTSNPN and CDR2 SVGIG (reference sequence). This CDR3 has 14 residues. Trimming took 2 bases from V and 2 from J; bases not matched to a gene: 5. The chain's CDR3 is CAWSRDSINYGYTF. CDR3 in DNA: TGTGCCTGGAGTAGGGACAGCATAAACTATGGCTACACCTTC.

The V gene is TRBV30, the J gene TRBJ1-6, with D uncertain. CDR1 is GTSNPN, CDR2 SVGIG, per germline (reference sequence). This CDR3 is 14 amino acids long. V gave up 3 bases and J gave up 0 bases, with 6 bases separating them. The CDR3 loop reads CAWRADSYNSPLHF. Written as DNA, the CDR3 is TGTGCCTGGAGAGCAGACTCCTATAATTCACCCCTCCACTTT.

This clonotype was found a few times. The CDR3 bases are TGCAGTGCTAGGCCTCCGGACCGTATTGAAGCTTTCTTT. This encodes CSARPPDRIEAFF. J is TRBJ1-1 and V is TRBV20-1, with D unclear. V shed 3 bases and J shed 7 bases, with 15 bases lying between them. This CDR3 is 13 amino acids long. CDR1 DFQATT and CDR2 SNEGSKA come from the germline V gene (reference sequence).

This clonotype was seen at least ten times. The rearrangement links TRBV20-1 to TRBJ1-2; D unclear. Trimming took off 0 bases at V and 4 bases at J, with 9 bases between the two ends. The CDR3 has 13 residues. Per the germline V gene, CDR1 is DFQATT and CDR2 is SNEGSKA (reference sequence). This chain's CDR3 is CSARDPAGYGYTF. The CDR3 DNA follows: TGCAGTGCTAGAGATCCGGCAGGCTATGGCTACACCTTC.

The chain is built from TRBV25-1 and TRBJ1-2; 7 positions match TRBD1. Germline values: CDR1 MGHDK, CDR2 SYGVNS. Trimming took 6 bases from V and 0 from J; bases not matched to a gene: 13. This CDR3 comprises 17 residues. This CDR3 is CASSWGPGTDTNYGYTF. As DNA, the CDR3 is TGTGCCAGCAGCTGGGGGCCCGGGACAGATACTAACTATGGCTACACCTTC.

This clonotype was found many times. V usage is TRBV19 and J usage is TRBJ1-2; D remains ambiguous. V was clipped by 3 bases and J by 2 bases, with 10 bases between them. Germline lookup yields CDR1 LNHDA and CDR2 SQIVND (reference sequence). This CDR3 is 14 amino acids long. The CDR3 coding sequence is TGTGCCAGTAGTATGGTCCTGAACAACTATGGCTACACCTTC. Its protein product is CASSMVLNNYGYTF.

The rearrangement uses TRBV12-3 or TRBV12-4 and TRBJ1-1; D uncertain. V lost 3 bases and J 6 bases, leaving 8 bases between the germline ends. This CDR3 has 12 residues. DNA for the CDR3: TGTGCCAGCAGTTTTCAGGTTCCTGAAGCTTTCTTT. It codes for CASSFQVPEAFF.

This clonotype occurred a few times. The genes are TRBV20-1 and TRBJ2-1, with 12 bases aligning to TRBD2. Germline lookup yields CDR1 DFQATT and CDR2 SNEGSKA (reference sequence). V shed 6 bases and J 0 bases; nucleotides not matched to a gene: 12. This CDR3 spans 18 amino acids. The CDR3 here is CSALTSGGTISSYNEQFF. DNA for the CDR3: TGCAGTGCCCTTACTAGCGGGGGGACTATCAGCTCCTACAATGAGCAGTTCTTC.

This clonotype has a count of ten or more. This CDR3 is CSARTLQYQPQHF. The CDR3 DNA follows: TGCAGTGCTAGAACACTTCAGTATCAGCCCCAGCATTTT. The rearrangement joins TRBV20-1 to TRBJ1-5; D call uncertain. The V and J ends lost 2 bases and 5 bases respectively, with 10 bases between them. The CDR3 is 13 residues long. Per germline, CDR1 DFQATT and CDR2 SNEGSKA (reference sequence).

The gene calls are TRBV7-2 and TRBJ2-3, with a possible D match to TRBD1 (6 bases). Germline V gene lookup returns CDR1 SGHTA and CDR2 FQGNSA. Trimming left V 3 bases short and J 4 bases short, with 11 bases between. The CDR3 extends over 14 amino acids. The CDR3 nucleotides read TGTGCCAGCAGCTTCAACAGGGATGCAGATACGCAGTATTTT. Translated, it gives CASSFNRDADTQYF. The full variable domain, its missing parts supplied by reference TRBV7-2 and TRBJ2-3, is GAGVSQSPSNKVTEKGKDVELRCDPISGHTALYWYRQSLGQGLEFLIYFQGNSAPDKSGLPSDRFSAERTGGSVSTLTIQRTQQEDSAVYLCASSFNRDADTQYFGPGTRLTVL.

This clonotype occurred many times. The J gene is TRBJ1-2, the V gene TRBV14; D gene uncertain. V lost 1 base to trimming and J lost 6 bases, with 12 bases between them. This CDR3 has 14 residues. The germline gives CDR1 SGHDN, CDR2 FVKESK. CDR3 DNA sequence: TGTGCCAGCAGCCAAGGAGGGCTGAGGGATGGCTACACCTTC. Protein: CASSQGGLRDGYTF.

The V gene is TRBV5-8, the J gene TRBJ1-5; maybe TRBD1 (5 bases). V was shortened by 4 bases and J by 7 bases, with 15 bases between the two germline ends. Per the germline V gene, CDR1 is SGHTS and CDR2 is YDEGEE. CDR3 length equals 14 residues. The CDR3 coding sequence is TGTGCCAGCAGCACACGGGGCCAGGGACAGCCCCAGCATTTT. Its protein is CASSTRGQGQPQHF.

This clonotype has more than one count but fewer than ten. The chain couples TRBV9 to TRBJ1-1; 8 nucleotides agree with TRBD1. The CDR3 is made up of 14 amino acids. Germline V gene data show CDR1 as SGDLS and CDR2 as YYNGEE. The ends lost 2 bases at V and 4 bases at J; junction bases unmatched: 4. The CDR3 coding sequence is TGTGCCAGCAGCGTCCAGGGGGCGACCACTGAAGCTTTCTTT. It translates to CASSVQGATTEAFF.